One and the same sample provided the 22 T cell receptor beta chains below, sequenced in a study of human T cells and chemical hapten exposure. TCRdb itself ran the RACE reads through MiXCR, one entry per CDR3 protein. The sample includes around 69,000 distinct CDR3 sequences, around 8.8% seen only once; the top ten take approximately 3.4%. Sample time point: patch test 2, 6 weeks after DPC sensitization. Specified treatment: therapeutic diphenylcyclopropenone sensitization with weekly scalp DPC. This material consisted of whole blood, taken in connection with sensitization to the hapten diphenylcyclopropenone (DPC). Every receptor here comes from a woman aged 45-59 years with alopecia areata. Some clones in this sample may be carry-over from other donors' samples.

In this sample, this clonotype turned up a few times. The CDR3 DNA sequence: TGTGCCATCAGTAGTGCAGGGGGCGGCAATCAGCCCCAGCATTTT. Translated, it gives CAISSAGGGNQPQHF. The chain links TRBV10-3 to TRBJ1-5; TRBD1 matches 8 bases. In germline, CDR1 is ENHRY, CDR2 SYGVKD. This CDR3 is built from 15 residues. After removal of 5 bases from V and 2 bases from J, the junction contained 5 bases not matched to a gene.

This clonotype showed up just a few times. This chain joins TRBV23-1 and TRBJ2-7; 7 bases line up with TRBD1. TRBV23-1 is recorded as an ORF, its role being uncertain. V dropped 4 bases and J dropped 5; count of bases not matched to a gene: 8. This CDR3 spans 14 amino acids. CDR3 sequence reads: CASSRETGINEQYF. DNA for the CDR3: TGCGCCAGCAGTCGGGAGACAGGGATCAACGAGCAGTACTTC.

This clonotype was recorded a few times. The genes are TRBV4-1 and TRBJ2-3, with D maybe TRBD1 (6 bases). The ends were cut back, 0 bases at V and 7 bases at J, with 23 bases in the middle. There are 18 residues in the CDR3. Germline V gene lookup returns CDR1 MGHRA and CDR2 YSYEKL. CDR3 nucleotide sequence: TGCGCCAGCAGCCAAGAAACAACTTGGCCAGGGGATTATCATACGCAGTATTTT. Amino acid sequence: CASSQETTWPGDYHTQYF.

This chain joins TRBV7-2 and TRBJ1-2, with TRBD1 as a possible D gene (5 bases). The CDR3 has 15 amino acids. Trimming removed 4 bases from V and 0 bases from J, with 12 bases in between. CDR1 and CDR2 (germline): SGHTA, FQGNSA. The CDR3 DNA reads as TGTGCCAGCAGCTCGCAGGGAACGACTAACTATGGCTACACCTTC. It specifies CASSSQGTTNYGYTF.

This chain uses TRBV29-1 with TRBJ1-1; D may be TRBD1 (6 bases). This CDR3 has 14 residues. The V gene lost 4 bases and the J gene lost 8 bases, with 20 bases spanning the gap. The germline V gene encodes CDR1 SQVTM and CDR2 ANQGSEA. The CDR3 loop is CSVVRGEGGREAFF. DNA of the CDR3: TGCAGCGTTGTTCGGGGTGAGGGGGGTCGGGAAGCTTTCTTT. The full variable domain, rest sourced from reference TRBV29-1 and TRBJ1-1, is SAVISQKPSRDICQRGTSLTIQCQVDSQVTMMFWYRQQPGQSLTLIATANQGSEATYESGFVIDKFPISRPNLTFSTLTVSNMSPEDSSIYLCSVVRGEGGREAFFGQGTRLTVV.

Turning to this clonotype: This clone may be a read error of a much larger clone one base away. The chain combines TRBV6-5 with TRBJ1-5, with D hard to call. Per germline, CDR1 MNHEY and CDR2 SVGAGI. V lost 2 bases and J lost 9, with 8 bases in between. The CDR3 loop spans 12 amino acids. CDR3 DNA: TGTGCCAGCAGTTACCCCAGGTGGCCCCAGCATTTT. Encoded protein: CASSYPRWPQHF.

The rearrangement uses TRBV5-6 and TRBJ2-3; weak D call: TRBD1 (6 bases). The CDR3 runs to 16 residues. V was cut by 0 bases and J by 1 base, with 12 bases left in between. Germline CDR1 is SGHDT and CDR2 is YYEEEE. The CDR3 sequence is CASSLGQATRTDTQYF. DNA for the CDR3: TGTGCCAGCAGCTTGGGACAGGCCACTCGCACAGATACGCAGTATTTT.

This clonotype was seen a few times. The chain joins TRBV2 to TRBJ1-6; unclear D gene. This CDR3 has 15 residues. With 6 bases removed from V and 9 bases from J, the gap between germline ends came to 18 bases. Germline V gene sequence: CDR1 SNHLY, CDR2 FYNNEI. In DNA, the CDR3 is TGTGCCAGCAGGGGCGGCGCCGGGGTATTTTCACCCCTCCACTTT. It translates to CASRGGAGVFSPLHF. Full variable domain (outside the CDR3, taken from reference TRBV2 and TRBJ1-6): EPEVTQTPSHQVTQMGQEVILRCVPISNHLYFYWYRQILGQKVEFLVSFYNNEISEKSEIFDDQFSVERPDGSNFTLKIRSTKLEDSAMYFCASRGGAGVFSPLHFGNGTRLTVT.

CDR3 DNA sequence: TGTGCCAGCAGCTTAATCATGGCTAGCGGGACGAGCTCCTACAATGAGCAGTTCTTC. Translation: CASSLIMASGTSSYNEQFF. The V call is TRBV11-1, the J call TRBJ2-1; 9 bases align to TRBD2. Germline V gene data show CDR1 as SGHAT and CDR2 as FQDESV (reference sequence). The CDR3 spans 19 residues. Germline trimming cut 2 bases from V and 0 bases from J; bases unmatched to any gene: 11. The variable domain in full, completed from reference TRBV11-1 and TRBJ2-1, reads EAEVAQSPRYKITEKSQAVAFWCDPISGHATLYWYRQILGQGPELLVQFQDESVVDDSQLPKDRFSAERLKGVDSTLKIQPAELGDSAMYLCASSLIMASGTSSYNEQFFGPGTRLTVL.

This clonotype was seen ten or more times. The chain carries TRBV6-5 and TRBJ1-5, with D unclear. This CDR3 comprises 14 residues. Germline V gene sequence: CDR1 MNHEY, CDR2 SVGAGI. Trimming removed 5 bases at V and 3 bases at J, with 11 bases between. As DNA, the CDR3 is TGTGCCAGCAGTCTTAGGAGGGCCAATCAGCCCCAGCATTTT. Its translation: CASSLRRANQPQHF.

This chain links TRBV5-1 with TRBJ2-2; 12 bases are shared with TRBD2. This CDR3 contains 19 residues. CDR1 SGHRS and CDR2 YFSETQ come from the germline V gene. J was trimmed by 4 bases and V by 4 bases; bases with no gene match: 14. The DNA for the CDR3 is TGCGCCAGCAGCCACCGGAGCTCCCGGACTAGCGGGACCACCGGGGAGCTGTTTTTT. Translating it yields CASSHRSSRTSGTTGELFF.

The chain uses TRBV7-9 and TRBJ1-2, with no clear D. V shed 5 bases and J shed 8 bases, with 9 bases lying between them. This CDR3 has 11 residues. From germline, CDR1 is SEHNR and CDR2 FQNEAQ (reference sequence). The CDR3: CASSPVGGYTF. CDR3 coding DNA: TGTGCCAGCAGCCCCGTGGGAGGCTACACCTTC.

The V and J genes are TRBV4-3 and TRBJ2-2, with D maybe TRBD2 (5 bases). The V end was cut by 1 base, the J end by 3 bases, with 6 bases between. Germline-derived CDR1 and CDR2 are LGHNA and YSLEER. CDR3 length: 14 amino acids. The CDR3 reads CASSQGTYTGELFF. The CDR3 DNA sequence: TGCGCCAGCAGCCAAGGGACTTACACCGGGGAGCTGTTTTTT.

This clonotype was counted ten times or more. V and J are TRBV18 and TRBJ1-5; 9 nucleotides match TRBD1. Germline values: CDR1 KGHSH, CDR2 LQKENI. This CDR3 is 15 amino acids long. After removal of 5 bases from V and 4 bases from J, the junction contained 6 bases not matched to a gene. The DNA for the CDR3 is TGTGCCAGCTCAACGGGACAGGGAAGGAATCAGCCCCAGCATTTT. This codes for CASSTGQGRNQPQHF. Full variable domain (remainder filled in from reference TRBV18 and TRBJ1-5): NAGVMQNPRHLVRRRGQEARLRCSPMKGHSHVYWYRQLPEEGLKFMVYLQKENIIDESGMPKERFSAEFPKEGPSILRIQQVVRGDSAAYFCASSTGQGRNQPQHFGDGTRLSIL.

In its sample, this clonotype was seen many times. The chain combines TRBV20-1 with TRBJ2-7; TRBD2 matches at 14 bases. The CDR3 runs 15 residues. Germline V gene data show CDR1 as DFQATT and CDR2 as SNEGSKA (reference sequence). V dropped 4 bases and J dropped 6; count of bases not matched to a gene: 8. CDR3 region: CSATGLAGGASEQYF. Written as DNA, the CDR3 is TGCAGTGCTACCGGACTAGCGGGAGGAGCTTCCGAGCAGTACTTC.

The V call is TRBV27, the J call TRBJ1-1; D unresolved. The CDR3 totals 13 residues. Germline V gives CDR1 MNHEY, CDR2 SMNVEV (reference sequence). V dropped 2 bases and J dropped 1 base, with 5 bases sitting between them. The DNA of the CDR3 is TGTGCCAGCAGTTTAAGCAAGAACACTGAAGCTTTCTTT. Its protein is CASSLSKNTEAFF.

The chain couples TRBV30 to TRBJ1-5, with D tentatively TRBD1 (6 bases). V was pared by 4 bases and J by 4 bases, with 17 bases between. CDR1 is GTSNPN, CDR2 SVGIG, per germline (reference sequence). The CDR3 has 15 residues. CDR3 in DNA: TGTGCCTGGAAACGCGGGGGACAAGCTAATCAGCCCCAGCATTTT. Translating it yields CAWKRGGQANQPQHF.

This clonotype was seen only a few times. This chain joins TRBV24-1 and TRBJ2-3, with D possibly matching TRBD2 (6 bases). Per the germline V gene, CDR1 is KGHDR and CDR2 is SFDVKD. The CDR3 consists of 16 residues. Between the trimmed V and J ends, which lost 4 bases and 0 bases, there was a span of 13 bases. The DNA for the CDR3 is TGTGCCACCAGTGAGGCCCTCGGAGGGAGCACAGATACGCAGTATTTT. As protein: CATSEALGGSTDTQYF.

The chain is built from TRBV14 and TRBJ2-1; 7 nucleotides line up with TRBD2. CDR1 is SGHDN and CDR2 is FVKESK in the germline V gene. The V gene end was trimmed by 4 bases and the J gene end by 4 bases; junction bases not matched to a gene: 4. The CDR3 consists of 14 residues. The CDR3 nucleotides read TGTGCCAGCAGCCTTCGGGACTATTACAATGAGCAGTTCTTC. Its translation is CASSLRDYYNEQFF.

This clonotype was counted a few times. The J gene is TRBJ2-7, the V gene TRBV24-1; D is perhaps TRBD1 or TRBD2 (5 bases each). Germline V gene lookup returns CDR1 KGHDR and CDR2 SFDVKD. The CDR3 has 15 amino acids. With 8 bases removed from V and 4 bases from J, the gap between germline ends came to 20 bases. The CDR3 here is CATTRCSGTDYEQYF. The CDR3 DNA is TGTGCCACCACTAGATGCTCGGGGACGGATTACGAGCAGTACTTC.

The chain employs TRBV7-2 and TRBJ2-3; no firm D call. Germline loops: CDR1 SGHTA, CDR2 FQGNSA. V lost 4 bases to trimming and J lost 0 bases, with 8 bases between them. This CDR3 has 14 amino acids. CDR3 in amino acids: CASSSDVSTDTQYF. The CDR3 nucleotides are TGTGCCAGCAGCTCCGACGTGAGCACAGATACGCAGTATTTT.

In its sample, this clonotype was seen a few times. This chain connects TRBV5-1 to TRBJ1-2; D is uncertain. V lost 5 bases, J lost 1 base, and 9 bases lay in between. The CDR3 spans 13 residues. Germline loops: CDR1 SGHRS, CDR2 YFSETQ. The chain's CDR3 is CASRQDVNYGYTF. The CDR3 coding sequence is TGCGCCAGCAGGCAGGACGTTAACTATGGCTACACCTTC.